This T cell receptor (beta chain) is from a study of cytomegalovirus exposure and HLA in healthy donors. 60 Vbeta and 13 Jbeta primers were used in PCR. The data were produced by immunoSEQ multiplex PCR, yet TCRdb's version contains in-frame clones alone and is incomplete. The table records roughly 140,000 clones, around 80% of them present only once. With 3 bases removed from V and 4 bases from J, the gap between germline ends came to 24 bases. CDR3 size: 18 residues. Germline CDR1 MDHEN, CDR2 SYDVKM. The chain has TRBV28 and TRBJ1-2; D perhaps matches TRBD1 (5 bases). Sequenced: PBMCs. The receptor comes from a man aged 25-40 years in good health and CMV-seropositive. This chain's CDR3 is CASSLDGTEEGWGYGYTF. The CDR3, as DNA: TGTGCCAGCAGTTTGGACGGGACCGAGGAGGGGTGGGGCTATGGCTACACCTTC.